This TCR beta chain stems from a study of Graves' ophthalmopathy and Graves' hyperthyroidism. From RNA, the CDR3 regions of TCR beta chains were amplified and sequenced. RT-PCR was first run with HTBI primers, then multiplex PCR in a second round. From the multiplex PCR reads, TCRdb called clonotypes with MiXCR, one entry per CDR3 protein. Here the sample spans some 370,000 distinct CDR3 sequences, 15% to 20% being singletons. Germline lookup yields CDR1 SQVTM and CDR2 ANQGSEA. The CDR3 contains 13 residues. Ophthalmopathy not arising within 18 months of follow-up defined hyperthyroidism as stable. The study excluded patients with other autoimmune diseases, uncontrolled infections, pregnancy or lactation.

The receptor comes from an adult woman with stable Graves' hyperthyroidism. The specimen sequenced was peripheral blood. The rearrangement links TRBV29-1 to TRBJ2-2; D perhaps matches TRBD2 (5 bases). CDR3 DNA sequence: TGCACCGTAGAGGGATCGGTTCCCGGGGAGCTGTTTTTT. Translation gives CTVEGSVPGELFF.